This TCR beta chain was captured by sequencing in a study of beta chain features in type 1 diabetes. cDNA synthesis used the whole RNA isolate, giving expressed TCRB sequences. The data were produced by immunoSEQ multiplex PCR, yet TCRdb's version contains in-frame clones alone and is incomplete. The sample lists more than 130,000 clones; 6% to 7.5% were seen once. What was sequenced was central memory CD4+ T cells from blood. The receptor comes from a woman aged 30 to 39 in good health.

The CDR3 DNA sequence: TGTGCCAGCAGCAACCCCTCTTTCCTAGCCGGGGAGCTGTTTTTT. It encodes CASSNPSFLAGELFF. This rearrangement joins TRBV25-1 to TRBJ2-2; unclear D gene. There are 15 residues in the CDR3. CDR1 is MGHDK and CDR2 is SYGVNS in the germline V gene. Between the trimmed V and J ends, which lost 6 bases and 6 bases, there was a span of 17 bases. Using reference TRBV25-1 and TRBJ2-2 for the parts outside the CDR3, the full variable domain is EADIYQTPRYLVIGTGKKITLECSQTMGHDKMYWYQQDPGMELHLIHYSYGVNSTEKGDLSSESTVSRIRTEHFPLTLESARPSHTSQYLCASSNPSFLAGELFFGEGSRLTVL.